What follows describes a single T cell receptor beta chain. The antigen is not known. The entry originates in a study of OX40 agonist ivuxolimab in advanced cancers. As for the study in general: Mean age around 60 years, range about 23 to 80; about 81% male.

TCRdb's table, derived via immunoSEQ multiplex PCR, lists solely in-frame clones and lacks some. The table has about 93,000 clones, under 95% seen once. Study observations and caveats: Clonal expansion was seen in CD4+ and CD8+ blood T cells by week 6 at 0.1 to 3.0 mg/kg.

Between the trimmed V and J ends, which lost 4 bases and 2 bases, there was a span of 15 bases. CDR3 size: 15 residues. Germline V gives CDR1 SGHDT, CDR2 YYEEEE. The TCR comes from an adult with an advanced solid tumor such as melanoma, head and neck, liver or kidney cancer. J is TRBJ1-1 and V is TRBV5-6; TRBD1 might be the D (5 bases). Sequenced material: CD4+ or CD8+ T cells sorted from blood, taken in a trial of the OX40 agonist ivuxolimab. Here the CDR3 reads CASSPSGGGNTEAFF. The CDR3, as DNA: TGTGCCAGCAGCCCTAGCGGGGGGGGAAACACTGAAGCTTTCTTT.